These T cell receptor beta chains were read from a single sample in a study of blood T cell repertoires in COVID-19. Clones were read by immunoSEQ multiplex PCR, and TCRdb kept only the in-frame ones, dropping some. The sample records about 290,000 clones, roughly nine tenths being singletons. Sample: PBMCs or T cells enriched from blood (not recorded which). The receptor set was obtained from a woman aged 40-49 years who had recovered from COVID-19. The CDR3 runs from the conserved cysteine through the conserved F or W. The D gene is left open where the match is weak. Clone size is not always given. Where it is, it says once, few, many or a class for expanded clones.

j_call cdr3_length v_call clone_size d_call cdr3_aa cdr3_nt
TRBJ1-5 15 TRBV5-1 once TRBD1 CASSLEGQGTDPQHF TGCGCCAGCAGCTTGGAAGGACAGGGCACTGATCCCCAGCATTTT
TRBJ1-1 15 TRBV19 NA NA CASSDPRTGTLEAFF TGTGCCAGTAGTGACCCACGAACAGGTACCCTTGAAGCTTTCTTT
TRBJ2-5 14 TRBV15 NA NA CATSRDYLEETQYF TGTGCCACCAGCAGAGATTATCTGGAGGAGACCCAGTACTTC
TRBJ2-1 12 TRBV30 NA NA CAWKDSKKEQFF TGTGCCTGGAAGGACAGCAAAAAAGAGCAGTTCTTC
TRBJ1-5 14 TRBV6-5 NA TRBD1 CARPGQGKDQPQHF TGTGCCAGACCGGGACAGGGGAAGGATCAGCCCCAGCATTTT
TRBJ2-7 14 TRBV18 NA NA CASSPPRSSYEQYF TGTGCCAGCTCACCACCTAGGAGCTCCTACGAGCAGTACTTC
TRBJ2-7 14 TRBV12-5 NA TRBD2 CASGPLSGGNEQYF TGTGCTAGTGGTCCCCTGTCGGGGGGGAACGAGCAGTACTTC
TRBJ2-1 16 TRBV6-2/TRBV6-3 few TRBD1 CASSYSTGTAYNEQFF TGTGCCAGCAGTTACTCGACCGGGACAGCCTACAATGAGCAGTTCTTC
TRBJ2-7 13 TRBV14 NA TRBD2 CASSQASGGEQYF TGTGCCAGCAGCCAAGCTAGCGGGGGAGAGCAGTACTTC
TRBJ2-7 13 TRBV5-1 NA NA CASSSDSSYEQYF TGCGCCAGCAGCTCAGACAGTTCCTACGAGCAGTACTTC
TRBJ2-1 14 TRBV19 NA TRBD1 CASRGTGISGEQFF TGTGCCAGTAGGGGGACAGGAATATCGGGTGAGCAGTTCTTC
TRBJ1-1 14 TRBV19 NA NA CASSIYQGSTEAFF TGTGCCAGTAGTATTTACCAGGGTAGCACTGAAGCTTTCTTT
TRBJ1-2 14 TRBV7-9 NA NA CASSLARGSYGYTF TGTGCCAGCAGCTTAGCGAGGGGGAGCTATGGCTACACCTTC
TRBJ1-1 13 TRBV18 NA NA CASSRQVNTEAFF TGTGCCAGCTCGCGTCAGGTGAACACTGAAGCTTTCTTT
TRBJ1-1 14 TRBV7-3 NA TRBD1 CASSVGDRRRGAFF TGTGCCAGCAGCGTAGGGGACAGGAGGCGTGGGGCTTTCTTT
TRBJ1-2 15 TRBV9 NA TRBD1 CASSVGDRGIYGYTF TGTGCCAGCAGCGTCGGGGACAGGGGGATCTATGGCTACACCTTC
TRBJ2-2 16 TRBV2 few TRBD1 CASRHPGQGNTGELFF TGTGCCAGCAGGCATCCGGGACAGGGTAACACCGGGGAGCTGTTTTTT
TRBJ2-5 13 TRBV29-1 NA NA CSAQRGVMETQYF TGCAGCGCTCAACGAGGAGTAATGGAGACCCAGTACTTC
TRBJ1-2 14 TRBV2 NA NA CASSVGQRNYGYTF TGTGCCAGCAGCGTTGGACAGCGAAACTATGGCTACACCTTC
TRBJ1-2 14 TRBV6-5 NA NA CALQLEGANYGYTF TGTGCCCTTCAATTGGAGGGCGCTAACTATGGCTACACCTTC
TRBJ1-3 14 TRBV5-1 NA TRBD1 CASSLFGDRETIYF TGCGCCAGCAGCTTGTTTGGGGACAGGGAAACCATATATTTT
TRBJ2-7 15 TRBV7-2 NA NA CASSSGSGPKGEQYF TGTGCCAGCAGCTCAGGTTCAGGGCCCAAAGGCGAGCAGTACTTC
TRBJ2-7 12 TRBV2 NA NA CASSEAGYEQYF TGTGCCAGCAGTGAAGCCGGTTACGAGCAGTACTTC
TRBJ1-6 13 TRBV2 few NA CASMAGGNSPLHF TGTGCCAGCATGGCGGGGGGCAATTCACCCCTCCACTTT
TRBJ2-7 16 TRBV11-2 once TRBD1 CASSLRKDRGAYEQYF TGTGCCAGCAGCTTGAGAAAGGACAGGGGGGCCTACGAGCAGTACTTC
TRBJ1-2 14 TRBV19 NA NA CASSIGSGNYGYTF TGTGCCAGTAGTATAGGGTCAGGGAACTATGGCTACACCTTC
TRBJ1-6 17 TRBV30 NA TRBD1 CAWTEYPDRAGNSPLHF TGTGCCTGGACCGAGTACCCCGACAGGGCGGGTAATTCACCCCTCCACTTT
TRBJ1-1 15 TRBV5-1 NA NA CASSLGPETNTEAFF TGCGCCAGCAGCTTGGGGCCAGAAACGAACACTGAAGCTTTCTTT
TRBJ2-7 13 TRBV6-2/TRBV6-3 NA NA CASSRRGPYEQYF TGTGCCAGCAGCCGCAGGGGCCCCTACGAGCAGTACTTC
TRBJ1-2 17 TRBV24-1 NA NA CATSDLVYERVAWGYTF TGTGCCACCAGTGATTTAGTATATGAGAGGGTGGCTTGGGGCTACACCTTC
TRBJ1-6 14 TRBV30 NA TRBD1 CAWSIGQGKSPLHF TGTGCCTGGAGTATTGGACAGGGAAAATCACCCCTCCACTTT
TRBJ1-1 17 TRBV11-2 NA TRBD1 CASSLAGLTGGTTEAFF TGTGCCAGCAGCTTAGCAGGGCTGACAGGGGGGACCACTGAAGCTTTCTTT
TRBJ1-2 15 TRBV4-1 NA NA CASSPPQGFFYGYTF TGCGCCAGCAGTCCACCCCAGGGCTTCTTTTATGGCTACACCTTC
TRBJ2-7 18 TRBV21-1 NA NA CASSKGYGTGSLPYEQYF TGTGCCAGCAGCAAAGGATACGGGACAGGGAGCCTTCCCTACGAGCAGTACTTC
TRBJ2-1 17 TRBV12-5 NA TRBD2 CASAFGTSGRRDSEQFF TGTGCTAGTGCTTTCGGGACTAGCGGGAGGAGGGACAGTGAGCAGTTCTTC
TRBJ2-1 16 TRBV7-2 once TRBD1 CASSPPQGARYNEQFF TGTGCCAGCAGCCCCCCACAGGGGGCACGCTACAATGAGCAGTTCTTC
TRBJ1-5 14 TRBV2 NA TRBD1 CASSGTGGEQPQHF TGTGCCAGCAGTGGAACAGGGGGCGAGCAGCCCCAGCATTTT
TRBJ2-2 15 TRBV7-6 NA NA CASSLRQGNTGELFF TGTGCCAGCAGCTTAAGGCAGGGGAACACCGGGGAGCTGTTTTTT
TRBJ1-2 16 TRBV19 NA TRBD1 CASSTNHRGANYGYTF TGTGCCAGTAGTACCAACCACAGGGGGGCTAACTATGGCTACACCTTC
TRBJ2-1 15 TRBV29-1 NA NA CSVEGYPYSYNEQFF TGCAGCGTTGAAGGTTACCCCTACTCCTACAATGAGCAGTTCTTC
TRBJ2-1 15 TRBV20-1 once TRBD2 CSASSGLAFDNEQFF TGCAGTGCTAGTTCGGGACTAGCGTTCGACAATGAGCAGTTCTTC
TRBJ1-1 15 TRBV11-1 NA NA CASYTTTGGNTEAFF TGTGCCAGCTATACCACAACGGGGGGTAACACTGAAGCTTTCTTT
TRBJ1-4 16 TRBV5-1 NA TRBD1 CASREQGATANEKLFF TGCGCCAGCAGGGAACAGGGGGCAACGGCTAATGAAAAACTGTTTTTT
TRBJ1-5 13 TRBV30 NA NA CAWSSGRNQPQHF TGTGCCTGGAGCTCAGGGAGGAATCAGCCCCAGCATTTT
TRBJ1-5 13 TRBV5-4 NA NA CASSSGSNQPQHF TGTGCCAGCAGCTCGGGTAGCAATCAGCCCCAGCATTTT
TRBJ1-1 11 TRBV20-1 NA NA CSAQSNTEAFF TGCAGTGCCCAATCGAACACTGAAGCTTTCTTT
TRBJ2-3 15 TRBV5-1 NA NA CASSLTGVATDTQYF TGCGCCAGCAGCTTAACGGGGGTTGCAACAGATACGCAGTATTTT
TRBJ2-3 20 TRBV23-1 once NA CASSHGEQGSPKLLADTQYF TGCGCCAGCAGTCACGGTGAGCAGGGGTCCCCCAAGCTTTTGGCAGATACGCAGTATTTT
TRBJ1-1 14 TRBV11-2 NA NA CASSSRRGGTEAFF TGTGCCAGCAGCTCGAGGAGGGGTGGCACTGAAGCTTTCTTT
TRBJ2-1 13 TRBV11-3 NA NA CASSLDENNEQFF TGTGCCAGCAGCTTAGACGAGAACAATGAGCAGTTCTTC
TRBJ2-7 16 TRBV21-1 NA NA CASSKDVGPHSYEQYF TGTGCCAGCAGCAAAGATGTGGGGCCCCACTCCTACGAGCAGTACTTC